Reported below is one T cell receptor beta chain. Its antigen remains unidentified. No clone much larger than this one lies a single base away; base qualities are absent. The data derive from a study of human T cells and chemical hapten exposure listed by TCRdb under 2021. Broadly, across the study: For sensitization, 2% DPC in acetone was applied to a roughly 2 cm by roughly 2 cm area of upper inner arm skin. Patients additionally received weekly therapeutic DPC doses to the scalp throughout the approximately 24-week study period. Patch testing was performed on the upper back with Finn chambers containing 0.01% DPC, and the patch tests were scored after 6 days according to International Contact Dermatitis Research Group standards. The mostly female patient cohort included alopecia areata with under or over 50% scalp involvement, alopecia totalis and alopecia universalis. The libraries were sequenced as a pool, and the TCR yield per sample differed mostly because of small variations in library volumes within the pool. Peripheral blood TCR repertoire changes were tracked in vivo in alopecia patients during primary and secondary sensitization to the hapten diphenylcyclopropenone (DPC). Blood samples were taken from patients before sensitization (week 0) and at 2, 6 and about 24 weeks after DPC sensitization. Blood for TCR sequencing was provided by twenty-nine alopecia patients at one to four time points (pre-sensitization, 2, 6 and 24 weeks).

Results and caveats for the whole study, not just this receptor: Patch test score was positively correlated with the number of PT1 expanded TCRs, with significance at thresholds 8, 16 and 32 but not at 4. After repeated subsampling, changes were observed in the strength of the expansion versus patch-test correlation and in the threshold at which the correlation became significant. Alopecia, a presumed autoimmune disease, was present in all patients, so the immune response of the patients might differ from that of healthy individuals. No change with DPC sensitization was found in the number of TCRs above 1 in 1000 frequency, and no evidence of global repertoire structure alterations was found. Expanded TCRs formed significantly more large CDR3 similarity clusters than pre-sensitization or healthy control sets, consistent with antigen-driven responses.

What this sample's time point label stands for: pre-sensitization, week 0. The treatment or condition label on this specimen signifies: therapeutic diphenylcyclopropenone sensitization with weekly scalp DPC. At every patch-test visit, the blood draw took place before the patch test was put on. Eligible patients were aged 18 to 70, diagnosed with alopecia, deemed suitable for DPC therapy, and excluded if pregnant. Total RNA was isolated from unfractionated whole blood collected in Tempus Blood RNA tubes. The CDR3 runs 14 residues from the cysteine to the phenylalanine. Only CDR3 DNA is held: 42 bases, read in frame from base 1. The CDR1 and CDR2 encoded by the germline V gene (reference sequence) are DFQATT and SNEGSKA. The junction shows trimming of 6 bases on V and 7 bases on J, and the gene matches do not reach 6 bases of it. The receptor library was made with RACE. Sequencing took place on a NextSeq 500. During library preparation, unique molecular identifiers were attached to individual cDNA molecules so that TCRs could be counted in a quantitative, reproducible way. For every blood RNA sample, sequencing covered both the TCR alpha and TCR beta chains. Processing in the source paper ran as follows. Samples had a median of 95,638 TCRs, with a range from roughly 20,000 to 700,000. The Decombinator software suite was used to annotate the V, J and CDR3 of the TCR reads. Every sample was subsampled to the same number of TCRs (28,000) for the PS versus PT1 abundance plots. Expanded TCRs were defined as absent before sensitization and observed at least eight times at the 2-week time point. Clones were called with MiXCR by TCRdb after fastp trimmed the public reads at Q25, and only in-frame beta chains were retained. Rows are combined by CDR3 protein, so each entry shows the most common genes and DNA. For this entry, the V and J calls and clone size follow TCRdb and not the study's own pipeline. Here the sample has more than 300,000 distinct CDR3 sequences; roughly 5.3% occur a single time. 2.6% of the sample belongs to the ten largest clones.

This clonotype was obtained from a woman aged 50 to 60 with alopecia areata. Some clones in this sample may be carry-over from other donors' samples. The sample here was whole blood, taken in connection with sensitization to the hapten diphenylcyclopropenone (DPC). The sequence links TRBV20-1 to TRBJ1-6; TRBD1 fits 10 bases in the junction. The DNA sequence is given as TGCAGTGCCGAGACGGACAGGGGGAATTCACCCCTCCACTTT. Its protein is CSAETDRGNSPLHF.